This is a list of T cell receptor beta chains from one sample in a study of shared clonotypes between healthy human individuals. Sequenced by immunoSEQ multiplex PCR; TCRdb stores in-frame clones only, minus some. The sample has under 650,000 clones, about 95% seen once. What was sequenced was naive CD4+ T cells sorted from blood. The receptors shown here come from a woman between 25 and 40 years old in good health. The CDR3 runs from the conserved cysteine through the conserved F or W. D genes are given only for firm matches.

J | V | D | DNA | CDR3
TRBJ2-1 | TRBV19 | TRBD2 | TGTGCCAGTAGTATCAGGCTAGCGAGGTTCCGGGGGGCCTACAATGAGCAGTTCTTC | CASSIRLARFRGAYNEQFF
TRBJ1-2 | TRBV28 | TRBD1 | TGTGCCAGCGGGGGACAGGGGTATGGCTACACCTTC | CASGGQGYGYTF
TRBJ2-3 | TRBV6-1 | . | TGTGCCAGCAGTCTGACTAGAAGTACCACAGATACGCAGTATTTT | CASSLTRSTTDTQYF
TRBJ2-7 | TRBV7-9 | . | TGTGCCAGCAGCGGCCTAGGCAGTTCCTACGAGCAGTACTTC | CASSGLGSSYEQYF
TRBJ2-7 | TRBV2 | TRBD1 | TGTGCCAGCAGTTTAACGGGACAGGGGTTCTACGAGCAGTACTTC | CASSLTGQGFYEQYF
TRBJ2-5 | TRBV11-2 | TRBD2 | TGTGCCAGCAGCTTCCCCTCCGGGACTAGCGGGAGATCTCGGCAGTACTTC | CASSFPSGTSGRSRQYF
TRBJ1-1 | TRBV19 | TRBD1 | TGTGCCAGTACCCTCGAGGGGGCCCCTCGCACTGAAGCTTTCTTT | CASTLEGAPRTEAFF
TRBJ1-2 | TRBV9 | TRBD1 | TGTGCCAGCAGCGTAGGAGGACAGGGAGCTAACTATGGCTACACCTTC | CASSVGGQGANYGYTF
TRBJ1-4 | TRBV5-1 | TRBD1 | TGCGCCAGCAGCTTGGAGGGGGCCAATGAAAAACTGTTTTTT | CASSLEGANEKLFF
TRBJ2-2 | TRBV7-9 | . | TGTGCCAGCAAAGCGGCCACTCCGGGACGCGGGAACACCGGGGAGCTGTTTTTT | CASKAATPGRGNTGELFF
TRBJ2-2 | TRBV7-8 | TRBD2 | TGTGCCAGCAGCTTAGGACGGTCAGGACTAGCGGGAGCGAACACCGGGGAGCTGTTTTTT | CASSLGRSGLAGANTGELFF
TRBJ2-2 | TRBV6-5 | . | TGTGCCAGCAGTTACTCGACAGGTTATGCCGGGGAGCTGTTTTTT | CASSYSTGYAGELFF
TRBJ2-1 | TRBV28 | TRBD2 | TGTGCCAGCGGGTCTCGCGGGAGGGGGGGTGAGCAGTTCTTC | CASGSRGRGGEQFF
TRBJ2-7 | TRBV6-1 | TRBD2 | TGTGCCAGCAGTGTGGGGGGGGACCCGAGAACCTACGAGCAGTACTTC | CASSVGGDPRTYEQYF
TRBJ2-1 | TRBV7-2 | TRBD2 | TGTGCCAGCAGATTAGCGGGAGCAATTAACAATGAGCAGTTCTTC | CASRLAGAINNEQFF
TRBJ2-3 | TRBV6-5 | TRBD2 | TGTGCCAGCAGTTACGGGGCGGGAGGGGCGGCAGATACGCAGTATTTT | CASSYGAGGAADTQYF
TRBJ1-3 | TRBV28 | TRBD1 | TGTGCCAGCAGCCTTGGAACCCGGGGACAGCACTCTGGAAACACCATATATTTT | CASSLGTRGQHSGNTIYF
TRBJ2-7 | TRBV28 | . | TGTGCCAGCAGTTCCCGGGACGAACTTCACTACGAGCAGTACTTC | CASSSRDELHYEQYF
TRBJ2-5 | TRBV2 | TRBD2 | TGTGCCAGCAGTGGTTCTAGCGGGAGGGCCCGAGAGCAGTACTTC | CASSGSSGRAREQYF
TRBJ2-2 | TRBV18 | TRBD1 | TGTGCCAGCTCACCACTTCCAGGGGGCCGCACCGGGGAGCTGTTTTTT | CASSPLPGGRTGELFF
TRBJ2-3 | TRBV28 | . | TGTGCCAGCAGTCCCGGGACGGCCACAGATACGCAGTATTTT | CASSPGTATDTQYF
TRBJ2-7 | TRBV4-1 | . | TGCGCCAGCAGCCAAGATTTCTACGAGCAGTACTTC | CASSQDFYEQYF
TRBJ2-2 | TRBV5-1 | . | TGCGCCAGCAGCTTAAGGGAGCGGTCGAACACCGGGGAGCTGTTTTTT | CASSLRERSNTGELFF